This T cell receptor beta chain is drawn from a study of T cells in Graves' hyperthyroidism and ophthalmopathy. The V gene's germline CDR1 is SGHVS and CDR2 FQNEAQ. This CDR3 has 13 amino acids. The V end was cut by 8 bases, the J end by 0 bases, with 10 bases between. RNA transcripts were the template for amplifying TCR beta CDR3 regions. Using the HTBI primer set, a first-round RT-PCR was run on the TCR CDR3. TCRdb fed the multiplex PCR reads into MiXCR, producing one record per CDR3 protein. Of about 590,000 distinct CDR3 sequences in the sample, approximately 14% were seen once. Hyperthyroidism patients were newly diagnosed, had disease duration under 2 months, and were aged 18 to 65 years. Diagnosis relied on clinical symptoms, serum thyroxine and TRAb, thyroid ultrasound and orbital computed tomography. This clonotype was detected ten times or more.

The specimen sequenced was blood. This sequence joins TRBV7-8 and TRBJ2-5; possible D gene TRBD1, 6 bases. The sequence was obtained from a woman in her twenties or thirties with Graves' hyperthyroidism. CDR3 bases: TGTGCCAGCTTAACAGGGTACCAAGAGACCCAGTACTTC. Encoded protein: CASLTGYQETQYF.